A single sample is the source of the 9 T cell receptor beta chains below, sequenced in a study of T cell repertoires in cytomegalovirus infection. TCRdb used MiXCR to reprocess the reads, holding one entry per CDR3 protein. The table records about 700,000 distinct CDR3 sequences, approximately 33% of them present only once. Their antigen targets remain unknown. Material: cultured PBMCs, obtained from culture after CMV antigen stimulation. These receptors came from a human donor in good health (CMV status not recorded). Some clones in this sample may be carry-over from other donors' samples.

V is TRBV5-5 and J is TRBJ2-1; D possibly matches TRBD1 or TRBD2 (5 bases each). From germline, CDR1 is SGHKS and CDR2 YYEKEE (reference sequence). The CDR3 sequence is 17 residues long. V was shortened by 0 bases and J by 0 bases, with 13 bases between the two germline ends. The CDR3 loop reads CASSLGRDVTSYNEQFF. The CDR3 nucleotides read TGTGCCAGCAGCTTGGGACGGGACGTGACCTCCTACAATGAGCAGTTCTTC.

This chain connects TRBV6-1 to TRBJ2-2; D unclear. The ends were cut back, 4 bases at V and 2 bases at J, with 2 bases in the middle. The V gene's germline CDR1 is MNHNS and CDR2 SASEGT. There are 12 residues in the CDR3. The CDR3 spells CASSANTGELFF. DNA for the CDR3: TGTGCCAGCAGTGCAAACACCGGGGAGCTGTTTTTT.

The count of this clonotype is one. The chain links TRBV4-1 to TRBJ1-1; D may be TRBD1 (5 bases). V lost 4 bases to trimming and J lost 3 bases, with 15 bases between them. The CDR3 has 15 amino acids. Germline values: CDR1 MGHRA, CDR2 YSYEKL. This CDR3 is CASSPRDGGDTEAFF. The CDR3, as DNA: TGCGCCAGCAGCCCGAGGGATGGAGGGGACACTGAAGCTTTCTTT.

J is TRBJ2-3 and V is TRBV7-2, with D hard to call. The V gene lost 2 bases and the J gene lost 8 bases, with 8 bases spanning the gap. The CDR3 extends over 12 amino acids. Per germline, CDR1 SGHTA and CDR2 FQGNSA. The CDR3 bases are TGTGCCAGCAGCTTATTGTCGGGTACGCAGTATTTT. Encoded protein: CASSLLSGTQYF.

The chain uses TRBV4-2 and TRBJ2-7; unclear D gene. Per germline, CDR1 LGHNA and CDR2 YNFKEQ. The CDR3 is made up of 13 amino acids. The V gene lost 2 bases and the J gene lost 3 bases, with 8 bases spanning the gap. In DNA form, the CDR3 reads TGTGCCAGCAGCCAATACCTTTACTACGAGCAGTACTTC. Its protein product is CASSQYLYYEQYF.

The chain recombines TRBV10-3 with TRBJ2-7, with D hard to call. Germline CDR1 ENHRY, CDR2 SYGVKD. With 6 bases removed from V and 3 bases from J, the gap between germline ends came to 9 bases. This CDR3 contains 12 residues. DNA for the CDR3: TGTGCCATCAGGGGCGTGGACTACGAGCAGTACTTC. Translating it yields CAIRGVDYEQYF.

This clonotype occurred many times. This chain joins TRBV11-2 and TRBJ1-6; D remains unclear. CDR1 and CDR2 (germline): SGHAT, FQNNGV. Deletions cut 0 bases from V and 10 bases from J, with 7 bases between. This CDR3 comprises 13 residues. This chain's CDR3 is CASSLDPESPLHF. In nucleotides, the CDR3 is TGTGCCAGCAGCTTAGACCCAGAGTCACCCCTCCACTTT.

The V call is TRBV3-1, the J call TRBJ2-3, with 7 nucleotides matching TRBD2. Germline V gives CDR1 LGHDT, CDR2 YNNKEL (reference sequence). CDR3 length: 16 amino acids. V gave up 1 base and J gave up 2 bases; unmatched junction bases: 6. In DNA, the CDR3 is TGTGCCAGCAGCCAAGTTGGGGGAGGGGCCACAGATACGCAGTATTTT. This encodes CASSQVGGGATDTQYF.

The chain has TRBV6-8 and TRBJ2-7; 7 bases agree with TRBD1. Germline V CDR1 and CDR2: MNHGY, SAAAGT. V gave up 2 bases and J gave up 7 bases; unmatched junction bases: 11. The CDR3 spans 15 residues. The chain's CDR3 is CASSYLDRAREEQYF. CDR3 DNA sequence: TGTGCCAGCAGTTACCTAGACAGGGCCAGGGAGGAGCAGTACTTC.